This TCR beta chain originates from a study of blood T cells in healthy people across ages. This CDR3 comprises 15 residues. Per the germline V gene, CDR1 is SEHNR and CDR2 is FQNEAQ (reference sequence). Details on this clonotype: Its antigen is as yet unknown. A read error may produce the germline difference seen at one junction end.

Primed by a sample-barcoded 5' primer and a J-beta primer mix, a second PCR proceeded for about 7 to 11 cycles. At least 2.5 million CDR3-containing paired-end reads were obtained per sample. TCRdb reprocessed the 5' RACE reads via MiXCR and lists one record per CDR3 protein. The sample consists of around 1,900,000 distinct CDR3 sequences, about two fifths of them appearing once. Study-wide findings and caveats: It was found that TCR beta diversity correlated strongly with the percentage of naive T cells.

The specimen was blood. The chain has TRBV7-9 and TRBJ2-7; D is undetermined. This receptor was taken from a human donor in good health. CDR3 nucleotide sequence: TGTGCCAGCGGCTTAGTAGGCCTGGGATCCTACGAGCAGTACTTC. It codes for CASGLVGLGSYEQYF.